This entry is about one T cell receptor beta chain. Its target is unknown. The data originate from a study of cytomegalovirus exposure and HLA in healthy donors. The PCR ran on 60 Vbeta and 13 Jbeta primers. Libraries were prepared by immunoSEQ multiplex PCR; TCRdb keeps only in-frame clonotypes and omits some of them. Of 160,000 or so clones in the sample, around four fifths are singletons; the top ten hold more than 1.5%. V lost 7 bases to trimming and J lost 4 bases; unmatched junction nucleotides: 8. The length of the CDR3 is 14 residues. Germline lookup yields CDR1 SNHLY and CDR2 FYNNEI. Study observations and caveats: Apparent HLA restriction characterized most CMV-associated TCR beta chains in a later analysis. What a later analysis reportedly showed was that an Asian-associated ancestry cluster had fewer N-insertions than the 666-donor mean.

This sequence originates from a man aged 18 to 29 in good health and CMV-seronegative. The chain has TRBV2 and TRBJ2-3; 7 nucleotides line up with TRBD2. The sequencing input was PBMCs. The chain's CDR3 is CASTLDRGADTQYF. As DNA, the CDR3 is TGTGCCAGCACCCTCGACCGGGGGGCAGATACGCAGTATTTT.